What follows is one TCR beta chain and its context. Its cognate antigen has yet to be identified. Base qualities were left out, and no much larger clone turns up one base away. The sample comes from a study of CD8 T cells in ankylosing spondylitis (dated by TCRdb to the late 2010s). With regard to the full study: T cell receptor beta repertoires were profiled in healthy donors and ankylosing spondylitis patients so that disease-linked TCR variants could be found. The full study cohort was made up of 25 to 30 ankylosing spondylitis patients and around 100 healthy donors. Peripheral blood was sampled, and synovial fluid was additionally collected from ankylosing spondylitis patients.

A distance of 7 bases separates the germline ends of V and J, which lose 1 base and 6 bases respectively. The CDR3, from cysteine to phenylalanine, totals 12 residues. Left in the record is the CDR3 DNA by itself, 36 bases read in frame from the first base. Reading the germline V gene gives CDR1 SGHAT and CDR2 FQNNGV. What the study reported, not specific to this receptor: In peripheral blood, the disease-linked clones were found at relatively low frequencies and had a CD8+ phenotype. The disease-linked clones were reported to be significantly enriched in matched synovial fluid samples from ankylosing spondylitis patients. Some motif variants were previously reported in synovial fluid and blood of reactive arthritis patients, suggesting common disease-initiation mechanisms. A TCR beta motif of several highly homologous amino acid variants appeared characteristic of blood from ankylosing spondylitis patients.

The sequencing machine was an Illumina HiSeq 2500. Quantitative 5'-RACE with molecular barcodes was the method used to prepare the TCR beta libraries. In the source study's methods: Disease-linked TCR variants were identified with a new computational method built on a probabilistic model of VDJ rearrangement. TCRdb's own reprocessing of the public reads used fastp at Q25 and MiXCR and kept productive beta chains. Each CDR3 protein gets just one entry, which takes the most common genes and DNA from the rows behind it. For this entry, the V and J calls and clone size follow TCRdb and not the study's own pipeline. For this sample the table gives under 450,000 distinct CDR3 sequences, of which over 15% were detected only once. The ten largest account for 0.95% to 1.1% of the sample.

Sequenced: blood, either unsorted or a sorted T cell fraction (not recorded which). The sequence joins TRBV11-2 to TRBJ2-7; the D gene is unclear. This receptor was identified in a male donor with ankylosing spondylitis. The CDR3 is CASSLAGSEQYF. The DNA is as follows: TGTGCCAGCAGCTTAGCGGGTTCCGAGCAGTACTTC.